A single sample gave rise to the 27 T cell receptor beta chains below, sequenced in a study of blood T cell repertoires in COVID-19. Sequencing was performed with immunoSEQ multiplex PCR; in TCRdb, only in-frame clones are kept and a portion is missing. The data contain around 210,000 clones, around 88% of them seen just once; the ten biggest clones take up around 1.5%. Source material: peripheral blood. These receptors all come from a man between 18 and 29 years old with active or convalescent COVID-19.

The chain couples TRBV28 to TRBJ1-4, with TRBD1 matching over 8 bases. CDR3 length: 16 amino acids. Germline lookup yields CDR1 MDHEN and CDR2 SYDVKM. The V gene end was trimmed by 5 bases and the J gene end by 6 bases; junction bases not matched to a gene: 11. CDR3 DNA sequence: TGTGCCAGCAGTCCTAGCGGGACAGGCCTTCATGAAAAACTGTTTTTT. Translating gives CASSPSGTGLHEKLFF.

In this sample, this clone turned up once. The chain combines TRBV6-2 or TRBV6-3 with TRBJ2-7; 8 positions match TRBD2. The V and J ends lost 6 bases and 2 bases, in that order; junction bases with no gene match: 3. Germline V gene lookup returns CDR1 MNHEY and CDR2 SVGEGT. The CDR3 is made up of 13 amino acids. The CDR3 sequence is CASSRGGAYEQYF. Here the CDR3 DNA reads TGTGCCAGCAGCCGGGGGGGTGCCTACGAGCAGTACTTC.

This clone has just one count. The V call is TRBV28, the J call TRBJ1-1; D gene unclear. The germline V gene has CDR1 MDHEN and CDR2 SYDVKM. V was cut by 5 bases and J by 8 bases, with 18 bases left in between. The CDR3 has 14 residues. The CDR3 spells CASSLPSTPPEAFF. CDR3 sequence (DNA): TGTGCCAGCAGTCTCCCTAGCACCCCACCCGAAGCTTTCTTT.

The V call is TRBV18, the J call TRBJ2-1; TRBD2 is a possible D gene (6 bases). V was shortened by 0 bases and J by 2 bases, with 11 bases between the two germline ends. CDR3 length equals 16 residues. The germline V gene encodes CDR1 KGHSH and CDR2 LQKENI. DNA of the CDR3: TGTGCCAGCTCACCACCTCGGGGGAGGCCCTACAATGAGCAGTTCTTC. Translating it yields CASSPPRGRPYNEQFF.

The gene calls are TRBV15 and TRBJ1-3; D remains ambiguous. CDR3 length equals 15 residues. The V gene lost 3 bases and the J gene lost 4 bases, with 13 bases spanning the gap. The germline CDR1 and CDR2 sequences are LNHNV and YYDKDF (reference sequence). CDR3 amino acids: CATSRSYGEGNTIYF. CDR3 nucleotides: TGTGCCACCAGCAGGTCTTACGGAGAGGGAAACACCATATATTTT.

The J gene is TRBJ1-5, the V gene TRBV30; D gene uncertain. Germline lookup yields CDR1 GTSNPN and CDR2 SVGIG (reference sequence). The CDR3 length is 14 residues. Trimming took 0 bases from V and 6 from J, leaving 12 bases between them. For the CDR3, the DNA is TGTGCCTGGAGTGTAGATCTGGGAGCTCAGCCCCAGCATTTT. It yields the protein CAWSVDLGAQPQHF.

The rearrangement links TRBV2 to TRBJ2-1; 14 bases are a match to TRBD2. Unmatched junction bases numbered 14, after V lost 6 bases and J lost 4 bases. There are 19 residues in the CDR3. Germline V gene sequence: CDR1 SNHLY, CDR2 FYNNEI. This chain's CDR3 is CASSGRTSGRRQMYNEQFF. The CDR3 DNA reads TGTGCCAGCAGCGGTCGGACTAGCGGGAGGAGGCAAATGTACAATGAGCAGTTCTTC. The variable domain in full, completed from reference TRBV2 and TRBJ2-1, reads EPEVTQTPSHQVTQMGQEVILRCVPISNHLYFYWYRQILGQKVEFLVSFYNNEISEKSEIFDDQFSVERPDGSNFTLKIRSTKLEDSAMYFCASSGRTSGRRQMYNEQFFGPGTRLTVL.

The chain combines TRBV5-1 with TRBJ2-2; D is ambiguous. The CDR3 runs to 13 residues. Germline V gene lookup returns CDR1 SGHRS and CDR2 YFSETQ. Trimming removed 0 bases from V and 5 bases from J, with 5 bases in between. The CDR3 DNA reads as TGCGCCAGCAGCTTGGCCGGGACCGGGGAGCTGTTTTTT. It codes for CASSLAGTGELFF.

The chain couples TRBV15 to TRBJ2-3, with 9 bases matching TRBD1. CDR1 is LNHNV, CDR2 YYDKDF, per germline (reference sequence). The CDR3 length is 17 residues. V was pared by 0 bases and J by 0 bases, with 4 bases of the junction left unmatched. The CDR3 DNA reads as TGTGCCACCAGCAGAGATCTCGGGACAGGGAGCACAGATACGCAGTATTTT. This sequence encodes CATSRDLGTGSTDTQYF.

This chain connects TRBV6-5 to TRBJ2-1; perhaps TRBD2 as D (5 bases). The length of the CDR3 is 13 residues. Germline V gives CDR1 MNHEY, CDR2 SVGAGI. The V end was cut by 2 bases, the J end by 9 bases, with 11 bases between. Written as DNA, the CDR3 is TGTGCCAGCAGTTACGGGAGCTACGGTGAGCAGTTCTTC. Translating it yields CASSYGSYGEQFF.

The chain carries TRBV12-3 or TRBV12-4 and TRBJ1-4; no definite D call. The CDR3 length is 12 residues. Trimming took 10 bases from V and 3 from J, leaving 9 bases between them. CDR3 loop: CATGRANEKLFF. The CDR3 DNA sequence: TGTGCCACCGGGAGGGCTAATGAAAAACTGTTTTTT.

This clone showed up just once. V gene TRBV2 combines with J gene TRBJ2-1; a weak D match, TRBD2 (5 bases). Germline CDR1 is SNHLY and CDR2 is FYNNEI. Trimming pared 4 bases from V and 4 bases from J, leaving 14 bases between. The CDR3 runs to 15 residues. This CDR3 reads CASSGLLGDYNEQFF. The CDR3 nucleotides read TGTGCCAGCAGTGGCCTACTAGGAGATTACAATGAGCAGTTCTTC.

This chain connects TRBV20-1 to TRBJ2-1; 11 bases agree with TRBD2. CDR1 is DFQATT and CDR2 is SNEGSKA in the germline V gene (reference sequence). The CDR3 spans 15 residues. V was pared by 3 bases and J by 5 bases, with 6 bases of the junction left unmatched. CDR3 in amino acids: CSASASGRSNNEQFF. In DNA, the CDR3 is TGCAGTGCTAGTGCTAGCGGGAGGTCAAACAATGAGCAGTTCTTC.

This chain connects TRBV11-2 to TRBJ1-5, with D maybe TRBD1 (5 bases). The germline CDR1 and CDR2 sequences are SGHAT and FQNNGV. Trimming stripped 4 bases from V and 6 bases from J, with 16 bases between. The CDR3 sequence is 15 residues long. For the CDR3, the DNA is TGTGCCAGCAGCTCCTTAACAGGTTCCGGTCAGCCCCAGCATTTT. It codes for CASSSLTGSGQPQHF.

Concerning this clone: Germline and junction disagree at one end, which may indicate a read error. The J gene is TRBJ2-5, the V gene TRBV7-7, with 11 bases aligning to TRBD1. Germline assignment: CDR1 SSHAT and CDR2 FNYEAQ (reference sequence). The CDR3 has 16 residues. This CDR3 reads CASSQVGTGGQETQYF. The CDR3 nucleotides read TGTGCTAGCAGCCAGGTCGGGACAGGGGGCCAAGAGACCCAGTACTTC.

The chain employs TRBV30 and TRBJ2-7; no clear D. The V end was cut by 3 bases, the J end by 3 bases, with 9 bases between. Germline V gene data show CDR1 as GTSNPN and CDR2 as SVGIG (reference sequence). The CDR3 loop spans 12 amino acids. CDR3 region: CAWRSVNYEQYF. Written as DNA, the CDR3 is TGTGCCTGGAGGAGTGTAAACTACGAGCAGTACTTC. The whole variable domain, filled in from reference TRBV30 and TRBJ2-7, reads SQTIHQWPATLVQPVGSPLSLECTVEGTSNPNLYWYRQAAGRGLQLLFYSVGIGQISSEVPQNLSASRPQDRQFILSSKKLLLSDSGFYLCAWRSVNYEQYFGPGTRLTVT.

This clone was picked up one time. V and J are TRBV3-1 (or the pseudogene TRBV3-2) and TRBJ1-2, with 8 bases fitting TRBD1. CDR1 is LGHDT and CDR2 is YNNKEL in the germline V gene (reference sequence). With V trimmed by 1 base and J by 7 bases, 5 bases remained unmatched. The CDR3 runs 14 residues. The CDR3 DNA reads as TGTGCCAGCAGCCAAGCGGGACAGGAAAGTGGCTACACCTTC. Translation gives CASSQAGQESGYTF.

The chain recombines TRBV19 with TRBJ2-7; 7 bases are a match to TRBD1. Germline V gene lookup returns CDR1 LNHDA and CDR2 SQIVND (reference sequence). Trimming removed 1 base from V and 4 bases from J; junction bases left unmatched: 7. CDR3 length: 15 amino acids. CDR3 protein: CASSIGPGGRYEQYF. The CDR3 DNA reads as TGTGCCAGTAGTATAGGCCCAGGGGGTAGGTACGAGCAGTACTTC.

Here the CDR3 reads CAWPGTGDQPQHF. Written as DNA, the CDR3 is TGTGCCTGGCCCGGGACAGGGGATCAGCCCCAGCATTTT. The rearrangement links TRBV30 to TRBJ1-5, with 10 nucleotides matching TRBD1. The CDR3 runs 13 residues. J gave up 5 bases and V 5 bases, and 3 bases lay outside the gene matches. Germline assignment: CDR1 GTSNPN and CDR2 SVGIG (reference sequence).

The chain links TRBV11-2 to TRBJ2-1; 8 positions match TRBD2. Germline V CDR1 and CDR2: SGHAT, FQNNGV. This CDR3 comprises 15 residues. V was clipped by 5 bases and J by 0 bases; unmatched bases: 3. CDR3 in DNA: TGTGCCAGCAGCGATAGCGGGAACTCCTACAATGAGCAGTTCTTC. Amino acid sequence: CASSDSGNSYNEQFF.

This clone has a handful of counts. The chain combines TRBV30 with TRBJ1-2; D not certain. V lost 3 bases to trimming and J lost 8 bases, with 10 bases between them. CDR1 is GTSNPN and CDR2 is SVGIG in the germline V gene (reference sequence). This CDR3 spans 11 amino acids. The CDR3 sequence: CAWRLGRGYTF. The CDR3 DNA sequence: TGTGCCTGGAGGCTCGGGAGAGGCTACACCTTC.

CDR3 sequence (DNA): TGTGCCAGCAGCTGGGGCCCGACAGGGCGAACTGAAGCTTTCTTT. This gives the protein CASSWGPTGRTEAFF. The chain couples TRBV5-6 to TRBJ1-1, with TRBD1 matching over 7 bases. The CDR3 has 15 residues. The junction had 10 bases not matched to a gene; V was cut back by 3 bases and J by 5 bases. The germline V gene has CDR1 SGHDT and CDR2 YYEEEE.

The CDR3 loop reads CASSVGASRAHIDTQYF. CDR3 sequence (DNA): TGTGCCAGCAGCGTAGGGGCTAGCCGGGCCCACATAGATACGCAGTATTTT. The rearrangement uses TRBV9 and TRBJ2-3; D may be TRBD2 (5 bases). Germline lookup yields CDR1 SGDLS and CDR2 YYNGEE. V lost 0 bases and J lost 5, with 19 bases in between. There are 17 residues in the CDR3.

This chain links TRBV7-2 with TRBJ1-6; 8 bases agree with TRBD1. The CDR3 has 14 amino acids. The J segment lost 13 bases and the V segment lost 5 bases, leaving 10 bases of the junction unmatched. CDR1 and CDR2 from the germline V gene are SGHTA and FQGNSA. CDR3: CASSPGTGVWPLHF. CDR3 bases: TGTGCCAGCAGCCCCGGGACAGGAGTTTGGCCCCTCCACTTT.

This chain connects TRBV6-6 to TRBJ1-2; 7 bases align to TRBD1. The CDR3 runs 15 residues. The V segment lost 0 bases and the J segment 5 bases; nucleotides outside the gene matches: 6. Germline CDR1 reads MNHNY; CDR2 reads SVGAGI (reference sequence). Here the CDR3 reads CASSYSTGAEYGYTF. CDR3 DNA sequence: TGTGCCAGCAGTTACTCCACAGGGGCGGAGTATGGCTACACCTTC.

V is TRBV6-1 and J is TRBJ2-5, with 8 bases lining up with TRBD1. V trimming: 4 bases; J trimming: 5 bases; junction bases outside the gene matches: 15. Germline-derived CDR1 and CDR2 are MNHNS and SASEGT. The CDR3 runs 17 residues. The CDR3 region is CASSGSSGGFFPETQYF. The CDR3 DNA reads as TGTGCCAGCAGTGGGTCATCAGGGGGCTTTTTCCCGGAGACCCAGTACTTC.

The chain is built from TRBV6-6 and TRBJ1-5; possibly TRBD1 for D (6 bases). Between the trimmed V and J ends, which lost 6 bases and 0 bases, there was a span of 15 bases. From germline, CDR1 is MNHNY and CDR2 SVGAGI (reference sequence). The CDR3 is made up of 16 amino acids. The CDR3 protein is CASRRDAQGSNQPQHF. The CDR3 region has the DNA TGTGCCAGCAGAAGAGACGCACAGGGTAGCAATCAGCCCCAGCATTTT.